This T cell receptor beta chain was sequenced in a study of blood T cell repertoires in COVID-19. Turning to the study itself: Spain, Italy and the United States supplied samples that represented acute and convalescent COVID-19. Sources were T cells, B-cell-depleted T cells, or PBMCs; the material itself was cDNA or gDNA.

Participants came from some 23 US areas, aged roughly 18 to 90 years. Donors were grouped by their self-reported clinical history. Assay used: immunoSEQ multiplex PCR; TCRdb lists only in-frame clones, some missing. The sample holds about 200,000 clones, 80% to 85% seen once. CDR1 and CDR2 from the germline V gene are LGHNA and YSLEER. V lost 0 bases, J lost 8 bases, and 17 bases lay in between. This CDR3 is built from 16 residues. Specimen: PBMCs or T cells enriched from blood (not recorded which). The chain has TRBV4-3 and TRBJ2-1; D might be TRBD2 (6 bases). The clonotype comes from a man aged 35 to 55 who had recovered from COVID-19. CDR3 in amino acids: CASSQDRDSPNHEQFF. The DNA for the CDR3 is TGCGCCAGCAGCCAAGATAGGGACTCCCCAAATCATGAGCAGTTCTTC.